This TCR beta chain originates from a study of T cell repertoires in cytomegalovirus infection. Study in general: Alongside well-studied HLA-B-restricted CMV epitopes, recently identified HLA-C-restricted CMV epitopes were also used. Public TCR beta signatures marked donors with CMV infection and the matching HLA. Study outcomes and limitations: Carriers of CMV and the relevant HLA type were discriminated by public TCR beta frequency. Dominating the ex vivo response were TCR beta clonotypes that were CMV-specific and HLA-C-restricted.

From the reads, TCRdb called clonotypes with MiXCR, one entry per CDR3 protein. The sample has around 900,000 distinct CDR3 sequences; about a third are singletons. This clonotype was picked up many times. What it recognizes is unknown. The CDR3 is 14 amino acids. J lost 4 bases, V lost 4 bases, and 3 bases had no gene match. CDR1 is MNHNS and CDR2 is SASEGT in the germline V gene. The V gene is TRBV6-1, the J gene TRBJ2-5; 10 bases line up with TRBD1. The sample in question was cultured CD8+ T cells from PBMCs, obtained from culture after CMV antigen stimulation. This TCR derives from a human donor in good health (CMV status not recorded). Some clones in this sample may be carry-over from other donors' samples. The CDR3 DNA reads TGTGCCAGCAGTGGGACAGGGGGAGTAGAGACCCAGTACTTC. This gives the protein CASSGTGGVETQYF.